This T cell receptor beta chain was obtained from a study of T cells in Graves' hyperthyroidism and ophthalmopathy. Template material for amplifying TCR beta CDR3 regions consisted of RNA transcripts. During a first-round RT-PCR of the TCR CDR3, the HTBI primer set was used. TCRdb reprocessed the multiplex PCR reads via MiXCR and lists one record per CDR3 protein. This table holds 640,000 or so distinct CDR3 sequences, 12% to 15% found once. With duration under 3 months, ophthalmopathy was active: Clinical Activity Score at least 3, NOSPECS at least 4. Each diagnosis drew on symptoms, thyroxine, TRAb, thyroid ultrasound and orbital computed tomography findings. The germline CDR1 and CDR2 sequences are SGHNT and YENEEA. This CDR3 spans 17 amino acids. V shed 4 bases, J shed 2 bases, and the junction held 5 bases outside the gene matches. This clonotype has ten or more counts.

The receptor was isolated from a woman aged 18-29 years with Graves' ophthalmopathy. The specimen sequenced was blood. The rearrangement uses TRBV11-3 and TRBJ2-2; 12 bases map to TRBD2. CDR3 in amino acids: CASSWALAGGNTGELFF. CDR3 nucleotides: TGTGCCAGCAGCTGGGCACTAGCGGGAGGAAACACCGGGGAGCTGTTTTTT.